This is a list of T cell receptor beta chains from one sample in a study of blood T cell repertoires in COVID-19. The assay was immunoSEQ multiplex PCR, and TCRdb's table has in-frame clones only and misses some. The repertoire holds about 160,000 clones, with 85% as singletons. Sequences were obtained from peripheral blood. The receptors were gathered from a human donor with acute or convalescent COVID-19. The donor label of this sample is uncertain. Both conserved end residues are part of each CDR3. The D gene is left open where the match is weak. A row's size may be missing; if present it is once, few, many or a size class.

J gene: TRBJ1-1
D gene: TRBD1
clone size: NA
V gene: TRBV9
CDR3 DNA: TGTGCCAGCAGCGGACCCGGGACAGAAAGCATGAACACTGAAGCTTTCTTT
CDR3 protein: CASSGPGTESMNTEAFF

J gene: TRBJ2-1
D gene: TRBD1
clone size: NA
V gene: TRBV6-5
CDR3 DNA: TGTGCCAGCAGGGACAGGGCAACCTACAATGAGCAGTTCTTC
CDR3 protein: CASRDRATYNEQFF

J gene: TRBJ1-2
D gene: NA
clone size: once
V gene: TRBV5-1
CDR3 DNA: TGCGCCAGCAGCTTGGGGACAAACAAGGACGGCTACACCTTC
CDR3 protein: CASSLGTNKDGYTF

J gene: TRBJ2-1
D gene: TRBD2
clone size: NA
V gene: TRBV3-1/TRBV3-2
CDR3 DNA: TGTGCCAGCAGCCAAGATGAGGCGGGGGAGGGCAATGAGCAGTTCTTC
CDR3 protein: CASSQDEAGEGNEQFF

J gene: TRBJ1-2
D gene: NA
clone size: NA
V gene: TRBV4-1
CDR3 DNA: TGCGCCAGCAGCCAAGATTCCAGGGTGTGGAACTATGGCTACACCTTC
CDR3 protein: CASSQDSRVWNYGYTF

J gene: TRBJ1-2
D gene: TRBD1
clone size: NA
V gene: TRBV7-6
CDR3 DNA: TGTGCCAGCAGCTTAGAGAGGCCAGGGGGCTCGTACTATGGCTACACCTTC
CDR3 protein: CASSLERPGGSYYGYTF

J gene: TRBJ2-7
D gene: TRBD1
clone size: NA
V gene: TRBV5-1
CDR3 DNA: TGCGCCAGCAGCTCGCGACAGGGGCTCGAGCAGTACTTC
CDR3 protein: CASSSRQGLEQYF

J gene: TRBJ1-2
D gene: TRBD1
clone size: NA
V gene: TRBV27
CDR3 DNA: TGTGCCAGCAGTACTTGGACAGGGGCCACTGGCTACACCTTC
CDR3 protein: CASSTWTGATGYTF

J gene: TRBJ2-2
D gene: TRBD1
clone size: NA
V gene: TRBV12-5
CDR3 DNA: TGTGCTAGTGGTCGGGGACAGGGGTATGACACCGGGGAGCTGTTTTTT
CDR3 protein: CASGRGQGYDTGELFF

J gene: TRBJ1-1
D gene: TRBD1
clone size: few
V gene: TRBV10-3
CDR3 DNA: TGTGCCACCACCGGGACAGGGAACACTGAAGCTTTCTTT
CDR3 protein: CATTGTGNTEAFF

J gene: TRBJ1-6
D gene: TRBD1
clone size: NA
V gene: TRBV27
CDR3 DNA: TGTGCCAGCGGGCTCCCCTTGGGGGTAGGACAGGGCACGCGAAATTCACCCCTCCACTTT
CDR3 protein: CASGLPLGVGQGTRNSPLHF

J gene: TRBJ2-5
D gene: NA
clone size: once
V gene: TRBV5-1
CDR3 DNA: TGCGCCAGCAGCCAACCGGGAGAGACCCAGTACTTC
CDR3 protein: CASSQPGETQYF

J gene: TRBJ1-2
D gene: TRBD1
clone size: NA
V gene: TRBV28
CDR3 DNA: TGTGCCAGCAGTTTAAGCAGGGGGTATGGCTACACCTTC
CDR3 protein: CASSLSRGYGYTF

J gene: TRBJ1-2
D gene: NA
clone size: NA
V gene: TRBV19
CDR3 DNA: TGTGCCAGCCTCGTTGGTGGGGCAGTGACCTATGGCTACACCTTC
CDR3 protein: CASLVGGAVTYGYTF

J gene: TRBJ1-5
D gene: TRBD1
clone size: NA
V gene: TRBV27
CDR3 DNA: TGTGCCAGCAGTCTCTACAGGGGGCGCGAAGGATTCAATCAGCCCCAGCATTTT
CDR3 protein: CASSLYRGREGFNQPQHF

J gene: TRBJ1-5
D gene: TRBD1
clone size: NA
V gene: TRBV3-1/TRBV3-2
CDR3 DNA: TGTGCCAGCAGCCAAGATAACAGGGGCCAGCCCCAGCATTTT
CDR3 protein: CASSQDNRGQPQHF

J gene: TRBJ1-3
D gene: TRBD1
clone size: NA
V gene: TRBV28
CDR3 DNA: TGTGCCAGCAGTTCCTTACAGGGGGCTGGAAACACCATATATTTT
CDR3 protein: CASSSLQGAGNTIYF

J gene: TRBJ1-4
D gene: NA
clone size: NA
V gene: TRBV7-2
CDR3 DNA: TGTGCCAGCACCCGATCCGGACTCCCTAATGAAAAACTGTTTTTT
CDR3 protein: CASTRSGLPNEKLFF

J gene: TRBJ2-1
D gene: NA
clone size: NA
V gene: TRBV2
CDR3 DNA: TGTGCCAGCAGTGGGGACGGGGGATCCTACAATGAGCAGTTCTTC
CDR3 protein: CASSGDGGSYNEQFF

J gene: TRBJ2-1
D gene: NA
clone size: NA
V gene: TRBV11-2
CDR3 DNA: TGTGCCAGCACCCCGGGACTCAATGAGCAGTTCTTC
CDR3 protein: CASTPGLNEQFF

J gene: TRBJ1-1
D gene: NA
clone size: few
V gene: TRBV4-2
CDR3 DNA: TGTGCCAGCAGCCAAGAAAGGGGGAGCACTGAAGCTTTCTTT
CDR3 protein: CASSQERGSTEAFF

J gene: TRBJ1-1
D gene: NA
clone size: NA
V gene: TRBV6-6
CDR3 DNA: TGTGCCAGCAGTTCACCGACAGGCATGAACACTGAAGCTTTCTTT
CDR3 protein: CASSSPTGMNTEAFF

J gene: TRBJ1-2
D gene: NA
clone size: NA
V gene: TRBV28
CDR3 DNA: TGTGCCAGCACCCTGTCGGCGCAGGGGATTGGGGGCTACACCTTC
CDR3 protein: CASTLSAQGIGGYTF

J gene: TRBJ1-2
D gene: TRBD1
clone size: NA
V gene: TRBV5-1
CDR3 DNA: TGCGCCAGCAGCTTCGGACAGGGGGCAAGGGATGGCTACACCTTC
CDR3 protein: CASSFGQGARDGYTF

J gene: TRBJ1-5
D gene: TRBD1
clone size: NA
V gene: TRBV30
CDR3 DNA: TGTGCCTTCGACCGACAGGGCCGCAATCAGCCCCAGCATTTT
CDR3 protein: CAFDRQGRNQPQHF

J gene: TRBJ2-3
D gene: TRBD1
clone size: NA
V gene: TRBV27
CDR3 DNA: TGTGCCAGCAAGGCAGCTATACGACAGGGAAGAAGAGATACGCAGTATTTT
CDR3 protein: CASKAAIRQGRRDTQYF

J gene: TRBJ1-1
D gene: TRBD1
clone size: once
V gene: TRBV18
CDR3 DNA: TGTGCCAGCTCACTCGACAGGGTGAACACTGAAGCTTTCTTT
CDR3 protein: CASSLDRVNTEAFF

J gene: TRBJ1-2
D gene: NA
clone size: NA
V gene: TRBV18
CDR3 DNA: TGTGCCAGCTCACCTGACAGTGTGGTGGGCTACACCTTC
CDR3 protein: CASSPDSVVGYTF

J gene: TRBJ1-1
D gene: NA
clone size: NA
V gene: TRBV20-1
CDR3 DNA: TGCAGTGCTAGAGATGGGGCGGCTGCTTTCTTT
CDR3 protein: CSARDGAAAFF

J gene: TRBJ1-2
D gene: TRBD1
clone size: NA
V gene: TRBV5-1
CDR3 DNA: TGCGCCAGCAGCTCGGGACAGACCTCTAACTATGGCTACACCTTC
CDR3 protein: CASSSGQTSNYGYTF

J gene: TRBJ2-7
D gene: NA
clone size: NA
V gene: TRBV5-1
CDR3 DNA: TGCGCCAGCAGCTTCGACTCATTCGGACAATACGAGCAGTACTTC
CDR3 protein: CASSFDSFGQYEQYF

J gene: TRBJ2-2
D gene: TRBD1
clone size: NA
V gene: TRBV4-3
CDR3 DNA: TGCGCCAGCAGCCAAAAACAGGGGGCTGACGGGGAGCTGTTTTTT
CDR3 protein: CASSQKQGADGELFF

J gene: TRBJ1-6
D gene: TRBD1
clone size: NA
V gene: TRBV2
CDR3 DNA: TGTGCCAGCAGTGCGATGGGACAGTCTAATTCACCCCTCCACTTT
CDR3 protein: CASSAMGQSNSPLHF

J gene: TRBJ2-4
D gene: NA
clone size: NA
V gene: TRBV27
CDR3 DNA: TGTGCCAGCAGTCCGAGGCCTCGACAGATAGACCTAGCCAAAAACATTCAGTACTTC
CDR3 protein: CASSPRPRQIDLAKNIQYF

J gene: TRBJ2-3
D gene: NA
clone size: NA
V gene: TRBV6-5
CDR3 DNA: TGTGCCAGCAGGGCAGGGGGCACAGATACGCAGTATTTT
CDR3 protein: CASRAGGTDTQYF

J gene: TRBJ2-1
D gene: TRBD2
clone size: NA
V gene: TRBV19
CDR3 DNA: TGTGCCAGTAGTTTCCGACTAGCGGGGGGGCCGCAGTTCTTC
CDR3 protein: CASSFRLAGGPQFF

J gene: TRBJ2-5
D gene: NA
clone size: once
V gene: TRBV7-8
CDR3 DNA: TGTGCCAGCAGCCTCGGGACAACCCGCCAAGAGACCCAGTACTTC
CDR3 protein: CASSLGTTRQETQYF

J gene: TRBJ2-2
D gene: TRBD1
clone size: NA
V gene: TRBV24-1
CDR3 DNA: TGTGCCACCAGTGATTTCACAGGGGGCCATACCGGGGAGCTGTTTTTT
CDR3 protein: CATSDFTGGHTGELFF

J gene: TRBJ1-5
D gene: NA
clone size: NA
V gene: TRBV28
CDR3 DNA: TGTGCCAGCAGTTTACTGCACAGGATGGGTCAGCCCCAGCATTTT
CDR3 protein: CASSLLHRMGQPQHF

J gene: TRBJ1-5
D gene: NA
clone size: NA
V gene: TRBV21-1
CDR3 DNA: TGTGCCAGCAGCACCCCGGACAGGGAGGGCAATCAGCCCCAGCATTTT
CDR3 protein: CASSTPDREGNQPQHF

J gene: TRBJ1-1
D gene: NA
clone size: NA
V gene: TRBV5-1
CDR3 DNA: TGCGCCAGCAGCCACCTACAGGGCCATGGGGACACTGAAGCTTTCTTT
CDR3 protein: CASSHLQGHGDTEAFF

J gene: TRBJ1-5
D gene: NA
clone size: NA
V gene: TRBV4-1
CDR3 DNA: TGCGCCAGCAGCCGCACAGGAGGGGATGGCAATCAGCCCCAGCATTTT
CDR3 protein: CASSRTGGDGNQPQHF

J gene: TRBJ2-3
D gene: NA
clone size: NA
V gene: TRBV5-4
CDR3 DNA: TGTGCCAGCCGCCAGGTCAGCACAGATACGCAGTATTTT
CDR3 protein: CASRQVSTDTQYF